The source of this T cell receptor (beta chain) is a study of shared clonotypes between healthy human individuals. Study details: Aged between 18 and 49, the donors were a couple of women and three men.

Regarding this clone: Its antigen is still unknown.

Study-wide results and caveats: Apart from blood, nothing was sampled; tissue repertoires likely differ. Clonotypes shared by all four sorted-subset donors had higher generation probabilities than non-shared clonotypes.

Clones were sequenced by immunoSEQ multiplex PCR, and TCRdb holds only the in-frame ones, with some missing. In the table there are over a million clones, about 84% of which are singletons. This CDR3 comprises 17 residues. The V and J ends lost 4 bases and 1 base, in that order; junction bases with no gene match: 11. Germline V gives CDR1 SGHRS, CDR2 YFSETQ. The clonotype was recovered from a man aged 18 to 35 in good health. Some clones in this sample may be carry-over from other donors' samples. V gene TRBV5-1 combines with J gene TRBJ2-1; 7 nucleotides align to TRBD2. Sample: memory CD4+ T cells from PBMCs. Noted subset: CD45RA-negative fraction. CDR3 protein: CASSPAGVGRSYNEQFF. CDR3 nucleotides: TGCGCCAGCAGCCCGGCGGGGGTAGGGCGATCCTACAATGAGCAGTTCTTC.